This TCR beta chain originates from a study of T cell repertoires in cytomegalovirus infection. Study-level information: The study used recently identified HLA-C-restricted and well-studied HLA-B-restricted CMV epitopes. In public TCR beta signatures, there were indications of both CMV infection and matching HLA type.

This clonotype was picked up many times. Its target is not known. A single record per CDR3 protein comes from TCRdb applying MiXCR to the reads. The sample has roughly 150,000 distinct CDR3 sequences, around 32% seen once. The V and J ends lost 1 base and 3 bases respectively, with 21 bases between them. The length of the CDR3 is 19 residues. CDR1 and CDR2 from the germline V gene are MDHEN and SYDVKM. This rearrangement joins TRBV28 to TRBJ2-2, with D perhaps being TRBD1 or TRBD2 (5 bases each). The TCR comes from a human donor in good health (CMV status not recorded). Some clones in this sample may be carry-over from other donors' samples. Here the sequenced sample was CD8+ T cells from cultured PBMCs, taken from culture after CMV antigen stimulation. The CDR3 spells CASSLSLGAGDFDTGELFF. For the CDR3, the DNA is TGTGCCAGCAGTTTATCTCTCGGGGCTGGGGATTTTGACACCGGGGAGCTGTTTTTT.